What follows are 2 T cell receptor beta chains derived from one specimen sequenced in a study of blood T cell repertoires in COVID-19. Data came from immunoSEQ multiplex PCR; TCRdb stores just in-frame clones and leaves some out. The top ten hold approximately 15% of the sample, which has about 69,000 clones, approximately 83% seen once. Sequencing was carried out using peripheral blood. These receptors all stem from a man in his forties with COVID-19, enrolled during active disease.

This rearrangement joins TRBV2 to TRBJ1-2, with a possible D match to TRBD1 (6 bases). The germline CDR1 and CDR2 sequences are SNHLY and FYNNEI. The CDR3 is made up of 13 amino acids. The V end lost 4 bases, the J end lost 12 bases, and 18 bases lay between the germline ends. The chain's CDR3 is CASSGTMTGMNTF. DNA of the CDR3: TGTGCCAGCAGTGGAACAATGACAGGAATGAACACCTTC.

The V call is TRBV25-1, the J call TRBJ2-7; possible D gene TRBD1, 5 bases. Germline-derived CDR1 and CDR2 are MGHDK and SYGVNS. Trimming removed 5 bases at V and 0 bases at J, with 14 bases between. This CDR3 has 15 amino acids. The chain's CDR3 is CASSPRTLFSYEQYF. CDR3 nucleotide sequence: TGTGCCAGCAGTCCCCGGACACTTTTCTCCTACGAGCAGTACTTC.